This entry features one T cell receptor beta chain sequence. Naive CD8 populations comprised CD45RO-negative cells positively selected for CCR7, excluding terminally differentiated effector memory CD45RA+ cells. These data come from a study of shared clonotypes between healthy human individuals. Clones were read by immunoSEQ multiplex PCR, and TCRdb kept only the in-frame ones, dropping some. There are almost 700,000 clones in the sample; 92% occur only once, and 24% lies in the top ten. Germline CDR1 is SGHKS and CDR2 is YYEKEE (reference sequence). The CDR3 has 14 amino acids. V was cut by 0 bases and J by 3 bases, with 6 bases left in between.

The sequenced material came from naive CD8+ T cells sorted from blood. The clonotype originates from a man younger than 45 in good health. The rearrangement joins TRBV5-5 to TRBJ2-2; no clear D. The CDR3 reads CASSLGHDTGELFF. CDR3 bases: TGTGCCAGCAGCTTGGGCCATGACACCGGGGAGCTGTTTTTT.